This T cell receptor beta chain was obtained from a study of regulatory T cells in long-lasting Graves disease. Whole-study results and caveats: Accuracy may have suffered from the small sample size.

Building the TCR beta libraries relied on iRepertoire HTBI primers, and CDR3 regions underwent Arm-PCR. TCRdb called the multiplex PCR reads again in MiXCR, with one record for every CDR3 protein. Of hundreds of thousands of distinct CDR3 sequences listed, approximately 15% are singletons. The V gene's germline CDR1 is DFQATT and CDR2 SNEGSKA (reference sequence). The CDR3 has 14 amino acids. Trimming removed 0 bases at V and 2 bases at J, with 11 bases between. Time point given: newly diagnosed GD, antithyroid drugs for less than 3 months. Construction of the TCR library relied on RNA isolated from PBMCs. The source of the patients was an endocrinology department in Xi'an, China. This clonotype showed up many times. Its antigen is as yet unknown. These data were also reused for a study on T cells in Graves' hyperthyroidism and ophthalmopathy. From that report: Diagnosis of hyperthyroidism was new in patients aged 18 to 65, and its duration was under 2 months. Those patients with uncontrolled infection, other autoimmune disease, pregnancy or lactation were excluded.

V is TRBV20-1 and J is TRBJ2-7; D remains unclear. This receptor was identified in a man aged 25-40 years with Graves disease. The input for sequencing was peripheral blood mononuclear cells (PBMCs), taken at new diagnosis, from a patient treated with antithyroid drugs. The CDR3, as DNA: TGCAGTGCTAGAGATCACCAGAACCCCTACGAGCAGTACTTC. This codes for CSARDHQNPYEQYF.